The 23 T cell receptor beta chains reported below all come from one sample, sequenced in a study of blood T cell repertoires in COVID-19. Sequenced by immunoSEQ multiplex PCR; TCRdb stores in-frame clones only, minus some. There are over 250,000 clones in the sample; 86% occur only once, and approximately 9.8% lies in the top ten. The sequencing input was peripheral blood. These receptors came from a man aged 40-50 years who had recovered from COVID-19.

The chain carries TRBV3-1 (or the pseudogene TRBV3-2) and TRBJ2-1, with 9 bases aligning to TRBD1. The CDR3 runs to 15 residues. CDR1 is LGHDT and CDR2 is YNNKEL in the germline V gene (reference sequence). J gave up 6 bases and V 5 bases, and 8 bases lay outside the gene matches. CDR3 coding DNA: TGTGCCAGCAGCTTACCGGGACAGGGTGGCAATGAGCAGTTCTTC. This translates into CASSLPGQGGNEQFF.

This clone was counted once. The J gene is TRBJ2-2, the V gene TRBV1; the table's D gene call, TRBD1, was not cross checked with the DNA. TRBV1 is recorded as a pseudogene. The CDR3 is 21 amino acids. The DNA for the CDR3 is TGCACCAGCAGCCAAGACGGTCGCTCTAGAGGGGGAGTGGGGAACACCGGGGAGCTGTTTTTT. It is translated as CTSSQDGRSRGGVGNTGELFF.

V and J are TRBV5-6 and TRBJ2-1; TRBD1 matches 9 bases. Germline CDR1 SGHDT, CDR2 YYEEEE. V gave up 4 bases and J gave up 5 bases; unmatched junction bases: 7. The CDR3 runs to 15 residues. CDR3 sequence (DNA): TGTGCCAGCAGCGCCCCGACAGGGGGAAACAATGAGCAGTTCTTC. Translated, it gives CASSAPTGGNNEQFF. The complete variable domain, with remaining parts taken from reference TRBV5-6 and TRBJ2-1, reads DAGVTQSPTHLIKTRGQQVTLRCSPKSGHDTVSWYQQALGQGPQFIFQYYEEEERQRGNFPDRFSGHQFPNYSSELNVNALLLGDSALYLCASSAPTGGNNEQFFGPGTRLTVL.

This chain uses TRBV5-1 with TRBJ2-7, with TRBD2 as a possible D gene (6 bases). Germline loops: CDR1 SGHRS, CDR2 YFSETQ. The ends were cut back, 4 bases at V and 3 bases at J, with 17 bases in the middle. The CDR3 runs to 15 residues. CDR3 sequence reads: CASSLAAGPHYEQYF. DNA of the CDR3: TGCGCCAGCAGCCTGGCGGCGGGGCCCCACTACGAGCAGTACTTC. The entire variable domain, with the rest obtained from reference TRBV5-1 and TRBJ2-7, is as follows: KAGVTQTPRYLIKTRGQQVTLSCSPISGHRSVSWYQQTPGQGLQFLFEYFSETQRNKGNFPGRFSGRQFSNSRSEMNVSTLELGDSALYLCASSLAAGPHYEQYFGPGTRLTVT.

V usage is TRBV27 and J usage is TRBJ2-3; 9 bases are a match to TRBD1. This CDR3 has 17 amino acids. V was clipped by 4 bases and J by 1 base; unmatched bases: 9. In germline, CDR1 is MNHEY, CDR2 SMNVEV (reference sequence). The CDR3 DNA reads TGTGCCAGCAGTTCACCGCCGCGACAGGGGGGCACAGATACGCAGTATTTT. Translating it yields CASSSPPRQGGTDTQYF.

The genes are TRBV19 and TRBJ1-1; D perhaps matches TRBD1 (6 bases). Germline V gives CDR1 LNHDA, CDR2 SQIVND (reference sequence). Trimming shortened V by 4 bases and J by 0 bases, and 18 bases separated the two germline ends. CDR3 length: 17 amino acids. The CDR3 is CASSRGVDRPLNTEAFF. DNA for the CDR3: TGTGCCAGTAGTAGAGGTGTGGACAGACCCCTGAACACTGAAGCTTTCTTT.

This clone showed up just once. This chain uses TRBV6-5 with TRBJ1-1; D is possibly TRBD1 (5 bases). The germline V gene encodes CDR1 MNHEY and CDR2 SVGAGI. V was trimmed by 5 bases and J by 6 bases, leaving 13 bases between them. The CDR3 extends over 13 amino acids. The CDR3 loop is CASSPGTSAEAFF. In DNA, the CDR3 is TGTGCCAGCAGTCCTGGGACTTCAGCTGAAGCTTTCTTT.

J is TRBJ2-3 and V is TRBV24-1; 10 bases align to TRBD1. The CDR3 totals 13 residues. Germline V gene sequence: CDR1 KGHDR, CDR2 SFDVKD. The ends lost 9 bases at V and 3 bases at J; junction bases unmatched: 2. The CDR3 region has the DNA TGTGCCACCGGACAGGGGGAGACAGATACGCAGTATTTT. Translating gives CATGQGETDTQYF.

The V and J genes are TRBV7-2 and TRBJ2-3; the match to TRBD2 covers 8 bases. CDR3 length: 14 amino acids. Per the germline V gene, CDR1 is SGHTA and CDR2 is FQGNSA. The V and J ends lost 5 bases and 2 bases, in that order; junction bases with no gene match: 3. CDR3: CASSLLADTDTQYF. CDR3 in DNA: TGTGCCAGCAGCCTACTAGCGGACACAGATACGCAGTATTTT.

The chain combines TRBV5-1 with TRBJ1-2; D ambiguous. The CDR3 is made up of 14 amino acids. CDR1 SGHRS and CDR2 YFSETQ come from the germline V gene. Trimming stripped 1 base from V and 2 bases from J, with 9 bases between. CDR3 DNA sequence: TGCGCCAGCAGCTTGCTTCGGGGAAACTATGGCTACACCTTC. Translating it yields CASSLLRGNYGYTF.

V is TRBV6-2 or TRBV6-3 and J is TRBJ1-1; TRBD1 matches 9 bases. CDR1 MNHEY and CDR2 SVGEGT come from the germline V gene. The V and J ends lost 5 bases and 3 bases, in that order; junction bases with no gene match: 10. The CDR3 is 16 residues long. CDR3 loop: CASSVQGALLHTEAFF. Written as DNA, the CDR3 is TGTGCCAGCAGTGTACAGGGGGCCCTGCTGCACACTGAAGCTTTCTTT.

This clone was seen only a few times. The CDR3 protein is CASSRRTEKDNEQFF. The CDR3 DNA is TGTGCCAGCAGTAGACGGACAGAAAAAGACAATGAGCAGTTCTTC. The chain combines TRBV25-1 with TRBJ2-1, with D maybe TRBD1 (6 bases). Trimming left V 5 bases short and J 5 bases short, with 16 bases between. Germline CDR1 reads MGHDK; CDR2 reads SYGVNS. The CDR3 runs 15 residues. The full variable domain, completed using reference TRBV25-1 and TRBJ2-1, is EADIYQTPRYLVIGTGKKITLECSQTMGHDKMYWYQQDPGMELHLIHYSYGVNSTEKGDLSSESTVSRIRTEHFPLTLESARPSHTSQYLCASSRRTEKDNEQFFGPGTRLTVL.

The J gene is TRBJ1-1, the V gene TRBV30; weak D call: TRBD1 (6 bases). The germline gives CDR1 GTSNPN, CDR2 SVGIG (reference sequence). The CDR3 runs 14 residues. Trimming removed 6 bases at V and 0 bases at J, with 14 bases between. The CDR3, as DNA: TGTGCCTGCCGGACAGTCCGTCTGAACACTGAAGCTTTCTTT. Protein sequence: CACRTVRLNTEAFF.

The chain employs TRBV2 and TRBJ1-1; D possibly corresponds to TRBD1 (6 bases). V shed 5 bases and J shed 2 bases, with 15 bases lying between them. The CDR3 loop spans 15 amino acids. Per the germline V gene, CDR1 is SNHLY and CDR2 is FYNNEI. CDR3: CASSNTGTTNTEAFF. In DNA form, the CDR3 reads TGTGCCAGCAGTAACACAGGGACAACTAACACTGAAGCTTTCTTT.

This rearrangement joins TRBV6-6 to TRBJ1-2; D remains unclear. Trimming removed 3 bases at V and 4 bases at J, with 9 bases between. Germline V gives CDR1 MNHNY, CDR2 SVGAGI (reference sequence). The CDR3 has 13 residues. The CDR3 is CASSYGITYGYTF. The CDR3 bases are TGTGCCAGCAGTTATGGCATCACCTATGGCTACACCTTC.

This clone was recorded once. This chain connects TRBV29-1 to TRBJ2-5; possibly TRBD1 for D (7 bases). The V end was cut by 6 bases, the J end by 3 bases, with 14 bases between. The V gene's germline CDR1 is SQVTM and CDR2 ANQGSEA. The CDR3 extends over 13 amino acids. CDR3 sequence reads: CSVLGRGEETQYF. The CDR3 DNA reads as TGCAGCGTCCTCGGCAGGGGGGAAGAGACCCAGTACTTC.

The V gene is TRBV7-6, the J gene TRBJ2-4; TRBD2 might be the D (7 bases). V was trimmed by 5 bases and J by 7 bases, leaving 18 bases between them. Germline V lookup: CDR1 SGHVS, CDR2 FNYEAQ. The CDR3 covers 15 residues. The CDR3 DNA reads as TGTGCCAGCAGCCCCCGCGGGGGCGATTGGAACATTCAGTACTTC. Translation gives CASSPRGGDWNIQYF.

The rearrangement joins TRBV4-2 to TRBJ1-3, with TRBD1 matching 7 bases. Unmatched junction bases numbered 5, after V lost 0 bases and J lost 0 bases. This CDR3 contains 17 residues. In germline, CDR1 is LGHNA, CDR2 YNFKEQ. CDR3 nucleotide sequence: TGTGCCAGCAGCCAAGAAAGGGACAGAGCCTCTGGAAACACCATATATTTT. It yields the protein CASSQERDRASGNTIYF.

The rearrangement uses TRBV6-2 or TRBV6-3 and TRBJ2-7; D not resolved. Per germline, CDR1 MNHEY and CDR2 SVGEGT. V lost 4 bases, J lost 5 bases, and 15 bases lay in between. The CDR3 sequence is 14 residues long. The CDR3 region is CASSSTTAPNEQYF. In DNA form, the CDR3 reads TGTGCCAGCAGTTCCACCACTGCCCCCAACGAGCAGTACTTC.

This clone was seen a few times. This chain uses TRBV6-5 with TRBJ1-5, with D possibly matching TRBD1 (5 bases). V gave up 5 bases and J gave up 3 bases, with 14 bases separating them. Germline lookup yields CDR1 MNHEY and CDR2 SVGAGI. CDR3 length: 15 residues. Written as DNA, the CDR3 is TGTGCCAGCAGTACTGGGGGGACGTTCAATCAGCCCCAGCATTTT. Translation gives CASSTGGTFNQPQHF.

The chain couples TRBV7-2 to TRBJ2-3; 9 bases are a match to TRBD2. Looked up from germline, CDR1 is SGHTA and CDR2 is FQGNSA. The CDR3 is 15 amino acids. V shed 2 bases, J shed 13 bases, and the junction held 13 bases outside the gene matches. CDR3 loop: CASSLNRLAGKGKYF. The CDR3 DNA is TGTGCCAGCAGCTTAAACCGGCTAGCGGGGAAAGGGAAGTATTTT.

This chain uses TRBV6-2 or TRBV6-3 with TRBJ2-5, with 10 bases lining up with TRBD2. Germline V lookup: CDR1 MNHEY, CDR2 SVGEGT. V trimming: 6 bases; J trimming: 3 bases; junction bases outside the gene matches: 10. CDR3 size: 16 residues. The CDR3 sequence is CASSPIGLAGEETQYF. The CDR3, as DNA: TGTGCCAGCAGCCCTATCGGGCTAGCGGGGGAAGAGACCCAGTACTTC.

V is TRBV15 and J is TRBJ2-7, with 9 bases identical to TRBD1. The germline V gene encodes CDR1 LNHNV and CDR2 YYDKDF (reference sequence). The V segment lost 2 bases and the J segment 6 bases; nucleotides outside the gene matches: 5. The length of the CDR3 is 14 residues. The CDR3 bases are TGTGCCACCAGCAGAACCACAGGGGGCGCCGAGCAGTACTTC. Protein sequence: CATSRTTGGAEQYF.